The clone carrying this T cell receptor beta chain was counted ten times or more. What it recognizes is unknown. This entry comes from a study of breast tumors, draining lymph nodes, adjacent tissues. Using its own MiXCR run on the multiplex PCR reads, TCRdb lists one record per CDR3 protein. Counted here are 200,000 to 300,000 distinct CDR3 sequences, 30% to 35% occurring once; the ten biggest clones make up about 1.2%. Overall study findings and caveats: The lymph node origin of tumor T cells was framed as consistent with a hypothesis, not demonstrated. Luminal-like breast cancer showed significantly greater tumor-nontumor repertoire similarity than basal-like breast cancer did.

Axillary draining lymph nodes of breast cancer patients supplied the node samples. Germline values: CDR1 LGHNA, CDR2 YNFKEQ. The CDR3 has 14 residues. V was clipped by 0 bases and J by 4 bases, with 8 bases between them. V is TRBV4-2 and J is TRBJ2-3; D is unresolved. The clonotype comes from a female donor with breast cancer. Some clones in this sample may be carry-over from other donors' samples. Sequencing was carried out using axillary lymph node tissue. Here the CDR3 reads CASSQDRGSDTQYF. The CDR3 DNA reads TGTGCCAGCAGCCAAGATCGAGGATCAGATACGCAGTATTTT.